The present TCR beta chain was sequenced within a study of cytomegalovirus exposure and HLA in healthy donors. Germline V gene lookup returns CDR1 ENHRY and CDR2 SYGVKD. This CDR3 is built from 17 residues. V lost 2 bases, J lost 2 bases, and 12 bases stayed unmatched. Notes on this clone: Its antigen is not identified.

Findings of the study overall: The listing of 150 to 200 TCR beta chains classed them as cytomegalovirus-associated.

Assay used: immunoSEQ multiplex PCR; TCRdb lists only in-frame clones, some missing. The top ten hold roughly a tenth of the sample, which has 160,000 or so clones, approximately 81% seen once. Sequences were obtained from PBMCs. This TCR was recovered from a man in his thirties or forties in good health and CMV-seropositive. J is TRBJ2-7 and V is TRBV10-3, with TRBD2 matching 7 bases. The CDR3 loop reads CAISELGGREVAYEQYF. CDR3 nucleotide sequence: TGTGCCATCAGTGAGCTCGGGGGGAGGGAAGTCGCCTACGAGCAGTACTTC.